Below, 10 T cell receptor beta chains from the same sample are listed, as sequenced in a study of cytomegalovirus exposure and HLA in healthy donors. This PCR relied on a set of 60 Vbeta primers and 13 Jbeta primers. Profiling relied on immunoSEQ multiplex PCR, and the TCRdb table lists in-frame clones only, not all of them. This table holds about 110,000 clones, roughly 71% found once. Sequencing used PBMCs. The receptors were gathered from a man in his late teens or twenties in good health and CMV-seropositive.

V gene TRBV28 combines with J gene TRBJ1-6, with 9 bases fitting TRBD1. This CDR3 comprises 14 residues. J gave up 14 bases and V 7 bases, and 12 bases lay outside the gene matches. Germline assignment: CDR1 MDHEN and CDR2 SYDVKM. The CDR3 region is CASTSGQGPRSLHF. The CDR3 DNA sequence: TGTGCCAGCACTTCGGGACAGGGCCCTCGTTCCCTCCACTTT.

The chain couples TRBV7-2 to TRBJ2-1; TRBD2 agrees at 7 bases. The CDR3 is made up of 16 amino acids. With V trimmed by 4 bases and J by 4 bases, 10 bases remained unmatched. The germline V gene encodes CDR1 SGHTA and CDR2 FQGNSA. CDR3 residues: CASSSFGAGFYNEQFF. CDR3 nucleotide sequence: TGTGCCAGCAGCTCCTTTGGAGCGGGGTTTTACAATGAGCAGTTCTTC.

This chain links TRBV10-3 with TRBJ1-6; 7 positions match TRBD1. Germline V gene data show CDR1 as ENHRY and CDR2 as SYGVKD. The J segment lost 7 bases and the V segment lost 5 bases, leaving 2 bases of the junction unmatched. The CDR3 length is 13 residues. CDR3 sequence (DNA): TGTGCCATCAGTCCGACAGGGAATTCACCCCTCCACTTT. Translating gives CAISPTGNSPLHF.

This chain uses TRBV2 with TRBJ2-1, with D perhaps TRBD2 (6 bases). The V end lost 6 bases, the J end lost 8 bases, and 17 bases lay between the germline ends. The CDR3 has 14 amino acids. Germline CDR1 SNHLY, CDR2 FYNNEI. The CDR3 loop is CASSRDLATDEQFF. The DNA for the CDR3 is TGTGCCAGCAGCCGGGACTTGGCGACAGATGAGCAGTTCTTC.

This clone was observed a few times. The CDR3 is CASSPPGADTQYF. The DNA of the CDR3 is TGTGCCAGCTCACCACCCGGTGCAGATACGCAGTATTTT. The chain carries TRBV18 and TRBJ2-3; no firm D call. CDR3 length: 13 amino acids. V lost 0 bases, J lost 4 bases, and 5 bases lay in between. CDR1 and CDR2 (germline): KGHSH, LQKENI.

The genes are TRBV27 and TRBJ2-5; no reliable D call. Germline V gene data show CDR1 as MNHEY and CDR2 as SMNVEV (reference sequence). V dropped 6 bases and J dropped 4 bases, with 9 bases sitting between them. The CDR3 loop spans 12 amino acids. The CDR3 here is CASSNHGETQYF. The DNA of the CDR3 is TGTGCCAGCAGCAATCACGGAGAGACCCAGTACTTC.

Written as DNA, the CDR3 is TGTGCCAGCAGCCCCCGCGGGAGAGACGTCCACGAGCAGTACTTC. Translating it yields CASSPRGRDVHEQYF. The V gene is TRBV5-5, the J gene TRBJ2-7; the match to TRBD2 covers 7 bases. The CDR3 runs to 15 residues. Germline CDR1 and CDR2: SGHKS and YYEKEE (reference sequence). V shed 4 bases and J 5 bases; nucleotides not matched to a gene: 12.

This chain connects TRBV2 to TRBJ2-3; tentative D call: TRBD1 (6 bases). Per the germline V gene, CDR1 is SNHLY and CDR2 is FYNNEI. The CDR3 is made up of 14 amino acids. V lost 4 bases to trimming and J lost 2 bases, with 10 bases between them. This CDR3 reads CASSATGFTDTQYF. DNA for the CDR3: TGTGCCAGCAGTGCGACAGGATTCACAGATACGCAGTATTTT.

This chain links TRBV5-5 with TRBJ2-7, with D unclear. Germline-derived CDR1 and CDR2 are SGHKS and YYEKEE (reference sequence). With 0 bases removed from V and 6 bases from J, the gap between germline ends came to 10 bases. The CDR3 sequence is 13 residues long. The CDR3 loop reads CASSLADGFEQYV. CDR3 sequence (DNA): TGTGCCAGCAGCTTGGCCGACGGGTTCGAGCAGTACGTC.

This sequence joins TRBV11-2 and TRBJ2-7; TRBD2 aligns across 7 bases. This CDR3 has 15 amino acids. The germline gives CDR1 SGHAT, CDR2 FQNNGV. Trimming cost V 1 base and J 2 bases; bases outside gene matches: 5. In DNA form, the CDR3 reads TGTGCCAGCAGCTTAGTAGCGGGCGACCCCTACGAGCAGTACTTC. It is translated as CASSLVAGDPYEQYF.